This TCR beta chain was documented in a study of CD8+CD57+ T cells in acquired aplastic anemia. Flow cytometry had shown expanded CD8+CD57+ cells in the patients chosen for sequencing. Genomic DNA, serving as template, underwent TCR beta VDJ and CDR3 profiling. TCRdb independently ran MiXCR on the reads; one entry per CDR3 protein. The sample records more than 45,000 distinct CDR3 sequences, 57% being singletons. A remark on this clonotype: Its antigen is unknown.

General study findings and limits: No significant difference in CD8+ Simpson's diversity was found between patients and controls.

The receptor comes from a human donor with aplastic anemia. The sample consisted of sorted CD4+, CD8+, or CD8+CD57+ T cells (not recorded which) from PBMCs.

The CDR3 protein is CASSLAWGEAETQYF. The CDR3 bases are TGTGCCAGCAGCTTAGCGTGGGGCGAGGCGGAGACCCAGTACTTC. This chain connects TRBV7-6 to TRBJ2-5; D possibly corresponds to TRBD1 (5 bases). Trimming removed 0 bases from V and 5 bases from J, with 13 bases in between. This CDR3 spans 15 amino acids. Germline V gives CDR1 SGHVS, CDR2 FNYEAQ.